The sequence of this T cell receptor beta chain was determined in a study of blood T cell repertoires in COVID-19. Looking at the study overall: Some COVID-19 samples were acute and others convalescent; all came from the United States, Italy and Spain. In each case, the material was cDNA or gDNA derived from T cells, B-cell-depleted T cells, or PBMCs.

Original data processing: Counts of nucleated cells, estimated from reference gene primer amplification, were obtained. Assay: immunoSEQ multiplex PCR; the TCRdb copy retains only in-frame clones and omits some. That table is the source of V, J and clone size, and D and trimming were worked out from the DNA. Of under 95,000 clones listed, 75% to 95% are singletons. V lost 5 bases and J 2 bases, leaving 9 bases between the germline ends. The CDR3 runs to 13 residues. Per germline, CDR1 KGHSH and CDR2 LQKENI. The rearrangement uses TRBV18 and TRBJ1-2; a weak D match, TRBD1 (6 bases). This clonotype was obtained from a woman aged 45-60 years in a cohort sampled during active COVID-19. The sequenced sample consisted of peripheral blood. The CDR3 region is CASSSTGNYGYTF. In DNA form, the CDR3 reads TGTGCCAGCTCATCGACAGGAAACTATGGCTACACCTTC.